This passage covers 15 T cell receptor beta chains from one sample sequenced in a study of blood T cell repertoires in COVID-19. Assay used: immunoSEQ multiplex PCR; TCRdb lists only in-frame clones, some missing. This table has about 68,000 clones, over 80% appearing once. Sequencing was done on a sample of peripheral blood. These receptors originate from a human donor in a cohort sampled during active COVID-19.

CDR3 loop: CASSQPTGGNEAFF. The CDR3 nucleotides are TGCGCCAGCAGCCAACCAACAGGGGGAAATGAAGCTTTCTTT. This chain connects TRBV4-1 to TRBJ1-1; 8 bases are a match to TRBD1. Germline CDR1 MGHRA, CDR2 YSYEKL. The CDR3 consists of 14 residues. J lost 7 bases, V lost 2 bases, and 6 bases had no gene match.

The V gene is TRBV6-5, the J gene TRBJ1-1; TRBD1 might be the D (6 bases). Germline CDR1 is MNHEY and CDR2 is SVGAGI. The CDR3 runs 13 residues. V lost 6 bases, J lost 5 bases, and 13 bases lay in between. CDR3 region: CASRVQGGTEAFF. CDR3 DNA: TGTGCCAGCAGGGTACAGGGCGGTACTGAAGCTTTCTTT.

The chain recombines TRBV5-1 with TRBJ2-2, with D tentatively TRBD1 (6 bases). The CDR3 sequence is 16 residues long. Trimming pared 4 bases from V and 3 bases from J, leaving 16 bases between. Germline CDR1 is SGHRS and CDR2 is YFSETQ. The CDR3 loop reads CASSQHRDIDTGELFF. CDR3 in DNA: TGCGCCAGCAGCCAGCACCGGGACATAGACACCGGGGAGCTGTTTTTT. Combining the CDR3 with reference TRBV5-1 and TRBJ2-2 gives the whole variable domain KAGVTQTPRYLIKTRGQQVTLSCSPISGHRSVSWYQQTPGQGLQFLFEYFSETQRNKGNFPGRFSGRQFSNSRSEMNVSTLELGDSALYLCASSQHRDIDTGELFFGEGSRLTVL.

This clone showed up just once. V is TRBV6-4 and J is TRBJ2-5; 13 bases line up with TRBD2. CDR1 is MRHNA and CDR2 is SNTAGT in the germline V gene. There are 17 residues in the CDR3. The V gene end was trimmed by 5 bases and the J gene end by 4 bases; junction bases not matched to a gene: 10. The CDR3 sequence: CASSLLAGGVARETQYF. In DNA form, the CDR3 reads TGTGCCAGCAGTTTACTAGCGGGAGGGGTGGCCAGAGAGACCCAGTACTTC.

V is TRBV28 and J is TRBJ2-4, with 7 bases matching TRBD1. V dropped 5 bases and J dropped 2; count of bases not matched to a gene: 3. The CDR3 contains 14 residues. Germline CDR1 reads MDHEN; CDR2 reads SYDVKM. The DNA for the CDR3 is TGTGCCAGCAGTATACAGGGGTCCAAAAACATTCAGTACTTC. Its protein is CASSIQGSKNIQYF.

This chain uses TRBV4-2 with TRBJ1-3; D is ambiguous. This CDR3 has 15 amino acids. The germline V and J ends were trimmed by 6 bases and 0 bases, with 12 bases remaining between them. From germline, CDR1 is LGHNA and CDR2 YNFKEQ. The CDR3 DNA follows: TGTGCCAGCAGGGAGACTGGGAGCTCTGGAAACACCATATATTTT. This translates into CASRETGSSGNTIYF.

This rearrangement joins TRBV27 to TRBJ2-2; D remains unclear. Germline CDR1 is MNHEY and CDR2 is SMNVEV (reference sequence). The CDR3 length is 17 residues. Trimming removed 5 bases from V and 0 bases from J, with 16 bases in between. The CDR3 is CASSPTRWSSNTGELFF. DNA for the CDR3: TGTGCCAGCAGTCCCACTCGGTGGTCTTCGAACACCGGGGAGCTGTTTTTT.

This sequence joins TRBV28 and TRBJ1-5; TRBD1 matches at 7 bases. The V gene's germline CDR1 is MDHEN and CDR2 SYDVKM. V dropped 2 bases and J dropped 3; count of bases not matched to a gene: 4. The CDR3 runs 15 residues. The CDR3 protein is CASSLLDRDNQPQHF. The CDR3 nucleotides are TGTGCCAGCAGTTTACTCGACAGGGACAATCAGCCCCAGCATTTT.

The V and J genes are TRBV28 and TRBJ1-1, with D possibly being TRBD1 (6 bases). Germline V gene sequence: CDR1 MDHEN, CDR2 SYDVKM. V was trimmed by 3 bases and J by 4 bases, leaving 9 bases between them. The CDR3 extends over 13 amino acids. Here the CDR3 DNA reads TGTGCCAGCAGTTTCACAGGGACCACTGAAGCTTTCTTT. It codes for CASSFTGTTEAFF. Together with reference TRBV28 and TRBJ1-1, the CDR3 gives the full variable domain: DVKVTQSSRYLVKRTGEKVFLECVQDMDHENMFWYRQDPGLGLRLIYFSYDVKMKEKGDIPEGYSVSREKKERFSLILESASTNQTSMYLCASSFTGTTEAFFGQGTRLTVV.

The chain is built from TRBV6-5 and TRBJ1-3; no reliable D call. Germline V gene data show CDR1 as MNHEY and CDR2 as SVGAGI. Trimming removed 2 bases from V and 4 bases from J, with 15 bases in between. The CDR3 length is 16 residues. CDR3 in DNA: TGTGCCAGCAGTTACAACAGACCGGGAGGAGGAAACACCATATATTTT. This sequence encodes CASSYNRPGGGNTIYF.

V is TRBV7-2 and J is TRBJ2-1; 9 nucleotides agree with TRBD2. The CDR3 is 17 amino acids. The V segment lost 5 bases and the J segment 7 bases; nucleotides outside the gene matches: 15. CDR1 and CDR2 from the germline V gene are SGHTA and FQGNSA. In DNA, the CDR3 is TGTGCCAGCAGCACACCACAAAGCGGGAGGAGTAGAAATGAGCAGTTCTTC. This translates into CASSTPQSGRSRNEQFF.

This chain connects TRBV5-4 to TRBJ2-7, with 9 positions matching TRBD1. Germline CDR1 SGHNT, CDR2 YYREEE (reference sequence). The length of the CDR3 is 15 residues. V shed 1 base and J 5 bases; nucleotides not matched to a gene: 7. CDR3 sequence: CASSLSPGQGNEQYF. The DNA for the CDR3 is TGTGCCAGCAGCTTGTCTCCGGGACAGGGTAACGAGCAGTACTTC.

The rearrangement links TRBV3-1 (or the pseudogene TRBV3-2) to TRBJ1-4; 7 nucleotides match TRBD1. From germline, CDR1 is LGHDT and CDR2 YNNKEL (reference sequence). The CDR3 runs 18 residues. After removal of 3 bases from V and 8 bases from J, the junction contained 18 bases not matched to a gene. This CDR3 reads CASSQLISWDSLGEKLFF. The CDR3 bases are TGTGCCAGCAGCCAGCTCATAAGTTGGGACAGCCTAGGGGAAAAACTGTTTTTT.

This chain joins TRBV5-8 and TRBJ2-1; 8 positions agree with TRBD2. Looked up from germline, CDR1 is SGHTS and CDR2 is YDEGEE. The CDR3 has 17 amino acids. With V trimmed by 4 bases and J by 7 bases, 16 bases remained unmatched. The CDR3 DNA reads TGTGCCAGCAGCAGGACTAAGCGGGAGTCCCAGGGGAATGAGCAGTTCTTC. It specifies CASSRTKRESQGNEQFF. The full variable domain, its missing parts supplied by reference TRBV5-8 and TRBJ2-1, is EAGVTQSPTHLIKTRGQQATLRCSPISGHTSVYWYQQALGLGLQFLLWYDEGEERNRGNFPPRFSGRQFPNYSSELNVNALELEDSALYLCASSRTKRESQGNEQFFGPGTRLTVL.

The genes are TRBV7-2 and TRBJ1-2; D is unclear. The CDR3 sequence is 14 residues long. CDR1 and CDR2 (germline): SGHTA, FQGNSA. V was shortened by 0 bases and J by 4 bases, with 9 bases between the two germline ends. CDR3 in amino acids: CASSLANAGYGYTF. CDR3 bases: TGTGCCAGCAGCTTAGCGAACGCAGGCTATGGCTACACCTTC.